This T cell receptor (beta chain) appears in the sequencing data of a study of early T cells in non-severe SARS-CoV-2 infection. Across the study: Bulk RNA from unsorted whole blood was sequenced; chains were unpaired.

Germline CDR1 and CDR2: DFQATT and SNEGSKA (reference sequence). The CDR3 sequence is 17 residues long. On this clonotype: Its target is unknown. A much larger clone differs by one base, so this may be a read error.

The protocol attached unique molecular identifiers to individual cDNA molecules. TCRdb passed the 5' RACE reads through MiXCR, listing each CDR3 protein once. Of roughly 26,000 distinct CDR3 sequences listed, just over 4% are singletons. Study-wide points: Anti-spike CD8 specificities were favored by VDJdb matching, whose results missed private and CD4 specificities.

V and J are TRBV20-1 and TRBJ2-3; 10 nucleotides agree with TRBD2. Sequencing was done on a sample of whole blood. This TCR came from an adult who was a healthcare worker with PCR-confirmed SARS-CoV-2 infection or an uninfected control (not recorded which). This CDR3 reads CSARSSSGRLSTDSQYF. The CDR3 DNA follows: TGCAGTGCTAGGTCCTCTAGCGGGAGACTTAGCACAGATTCGCAGTATTTT.